This T cell receptor (beta chain) was captured in a study of blood T cell repertoires in COVID-19. Overall study context: Acute and convalescent COVID-19 specimens originated in the United States, Italy and Spain.

This table comes from immunoSEQ multiplex PCR, and its TCRdb copy is limited to in-frame clones, with some not included. This repertoire shows 250,000 or so clones, nearly 85% found once; its top ten account for more than 5.5%. Sequencing was done on a sample of peripheral blood. The source of this sequence is a human donor in a cohort sampled during active COVID-19.

The chain's CDR3 is CASSHRGLNEKLFF. CDR3 DNA sequence: TGTGCCAGCAGCCACAGGGGGCTTAATGAAAAACTGTTTTTT. The chain combines TRBV7-9 with TRBJ1-4; 9 nucleotides match TRBD1. The CDR3 runs to 14 residues. Losses at the gene ends were 5 bases for V and 4 bases for J; bases not matched to a gene: 2. Germline CDR1 reads SEHNR; CDR2 reads FQNEAQ (reference sequence).